One and the same sample provided the 15 T cell receptor beta chains below, sequenced in a study of cytomegalovirus exposure and HLA in healthy donors. Primers: 60 Vbeta forward and 13 Jbeta reverse. Here immunoSEQ multiplex PCR was the method, and the copy in TCRdb shows in-frame clones only, minus some. The sample includes about 150,000 clones, approximately 86% of them seen just once. The source material was PBMCs. These receptors originate from a woman between 18 and 30 years old in good health and CMV-seronegative.

Remarks on this clone: Other DNA sequences of this sample code for an identical CDR3. The gene calls are TRBV28 and TRBJ1-2; D call uncertain. Germline values: CDR1 MDHEN, CDR2 SYDVKM. The V and J ends lost 3 bases and 1 base respectively, with 3 bases between them. The CDR3 has 12 amino acids. CDR3 amino acids: CASSLRNYGYTF. The CDR3, as DNA: TGTGCCAGCAGTTTGCGTAACTATGGCTACACCTTC.

This clone has more than one count but fewer than ten. The genes are TRBV28 and TRBJ1-4; a weak D match, TRBD1 (5 bases). Trimming cost V 7 bases and J 7 bases, with 10 bases left between them. Germline V gives CDR1 MDHEN, CDR2 SYDVKM. CDR3 length equals 12 residues. CDR3 in DNA: TGTGCCAGCAAAGGGGTGGGTGAAAAACTGTTTTTT. It translates to CASKGVGEKLFF.

A single count supports this clone. This rearrangement joins TRBV19 to TRBJ2-1, with 7 bases that match TRBD1. Looked up from germline, CDR1 is LNHDA and CDR2 is SQIVND (reference sequence). Trimming took 8 bases from V and 4 from J; bases not matched to a gene: 5. The CDR3 contains 13 residues. The CDR3 DNA sequence: TGTGCCAGTGCCGGGACAGTGTACAATGAGCAGTTCTTC. Translated: CASAGTVYNEQFF.

The chain employs TRBV5-4 and TRBJ2-7; 9 nucleotides match TRBD1. The J segment lost 2 bases and the V segment lost 4 bases, leaving 7 bases of the junction unmatched. There are 15 residues in the CDR3. The germline gives CDR1 SGHNT, CDR2 YYREEE (reference sequence). This CDR3 is CASSPGTGRTYEQYF. The CDR3, as DNA: TGTGCCAGCAGCCCCGGGACAGGGCGAACCTACGAGCAGTACTTC.

The chain joins TRBV28 to TRBJ1-5; no definite D call. The V end lost 1 base, the J end lost 9 bases, and 13 bases lay between the germline ends. The CDR3 covers 14 residues. Germline CDR1 and CDR2: MDHEN and SYDVKM. The CDR3 DNA reads TGTGCCAGCAGTTTATTTCCCCGGCGGGGGCCCCAGCATTTT. Translation: CASSLFPRRGPQHF. The full variable domain, with the rest looked up from reference TRBV28 and TRBJ1-5, is DVKVTQSSRYLVKRTGEKVFLECVQDMDHENMFWYRQDPGLGLRLIYFSYDVKMKEKGDIPEGYSVSREKKERFSLILESASTNQTSMYLCASSLFPRRGPQHFGDGTRLSIL.

V and J are TRBV2 and TRBJ2-7; weak D call: TRBD2 (5 bases). CDR1 and CDR2 (germline): SNHLY, FYNNEI. The CDR3 is made up of 17 amino acids. Deletions cut 6 bases from V and 1 base from J, with 22 bases between. The CDR3 here is CASRDSLKGVQSYEQYF. The CDR3 DNA is TGTGCCAGCAGGGACTCCCTCAAGGGTGTCCAGTCCTACGAGCAGTACTTC.

V gene TRBV7-9 combines with J gene TRBJ1-1; TRBD1 is a possible D gene (6 bases). The CDR3 spans 14 residues. Germline CDR1 reads SEHNR; CDR2 reads FQNEAQ (reference sequence). Trimming stripped 2 bases from V and 1 base from J, with 8 bases between. The CDR3 DNA reads as TGTGCCAGCAGCTTACGACAGGAGAACACTGAAGCTTTCTTT. This gives the protein CASSLRQENTEAFF.

The V gene is TRBV27, the J gene TRBJ2-1; 8 nucleotides line up with TRBD1. The V gene's germline CDR1 is MNHEY and CDR2 SMNVEV (reference sequence). This CDR3 spans 13 amino acids. J gave up 7 bases and V 3 bases, and 2 bases lay outside the gene matches. In DNA, the CDR3 is TGTGCCAGCAGTTTTGACAGGGGTAATGAGCAGTTCTTC. Translation: CASSFDRGNEQFF.

The chain is built from TRBV10-3 and TRBJ1-6; 8 positions match TRBD1. This CDR3 is built from 13 residues. CDR1 ENHRY and CDR2 SYGVKD come from the germline V gene. Trimming took 6 bases from V and 10 from J; bases not matched to a gene: 5. CDR3 nucleotides: TGTGCCATCAGGGACAGGGTCGGGTCACCCCTCCACTTT. It yields the protein CAIRDRVGSPLHF.

V usage is TRBV28 and J usage is TRBJ2-1, with D perhaps TRBD2 (6 bases). V lost 4 bases and J lost 5, with 6 bases in between. CDR1 is MDHEN, CDR2 SYDVKM, per germline. The CDR3 loop spans 12 amino acids. CDR3 loop: CASSWGDNEQFF. The CDR3 coding sequence is TGTGCCAGCAGTTGGGGGGACAATGAGCAGTTCTTC.

This clone was detected only a few times. The V gene is TRBV4-1, the J gene TRBJ1-4, with 7 bases lining up with TRBD1. The junction had 8 bases not matched to a gene; V was cut back by 10 bases and J by 0 bases. This CDR3 comprises 15 residues. The germline CDR1 and CDR2 sequences are MGHRA and YSYEKL. The CDR3 coding sequence is TGCGCCACCAGACAGGGCGCCTCAACTAATGAAAAACTGTTTTTT. Its protein product is CATRQGASTNEKLFF.

The gene calls are TRBV28 and TRBJ1-5, with 8 nucleotides matching TRBD1. V was pared by 6 bases and J by 8 bases, with 6 bases of the junction left unmatched. There are 13 residues in the CDR3. Germline CDR1 reads MDHEN; CDR2 reads SYDVKM. CDR3: CASRSRGREPQHF. The CDR3 coding sequence is TGTGCCAGCAGATCCAGGGGGCGTGAGCCCCAGCATTTT.

This rearrangement joins TRBV5-1 to TRBJ1-5; 11 bases match TRBD1. The length of the CDR3 is 14 residues. Trimming took 4 bases from V and 6 from J; bases not matched to a gene: 3. Germline CDR1 and CDR2: SGHRS and YFSETQ. The CDR3 nucleotides read TGCGCCAGCAGCATCGGGACAGGGGGTCAGCCCCAGCATTTT. This translates into CASSIGTGGQPQHF.

In this sample, this clone turned up a few times. V gene TRBV10-3 combines with J gene TRBJ1-1, with D hard to call. The CDR3 runs 13 residues. CDR1 is ENHRY and CDR2 is SYGVKD in the germline V gene. V dropped 1 base and J dropped 11 bases, with 14 bases sitting between them. The CDR3 spells CAISEYEARDAFF. The CDR3 DNA reads TGTGCCATCAGTGAGTACGAAGCGAGAGACGCTTTCTTT.

As DNA, the CDR3 is TGTGCCAGCTCACCACCGACAGGTGGGGGCACTGAAGCTTTCTTT. Amino acid sequence: CASSPPTGGGTEAFF. The chain recombines TRBV18 with TRBJ1-1, with TRBD1 as a possible D gene (6 bases). The germline V and J ends were trimmed by 0 bases and 4 bases, with 12 bases remaining between them. CDR3 length equals 15 residues. The germline CDR1 and CDR2 sequences are KGHSH and LQKENI.